The clone carrying this TCR beta chain was picked up one time. At cycle 4 day 1, cycle 7 day 1, and baseline, blood was sampled. The method was immunoSEQ multiplex PCR; TCRdb's version includes in-frame clones alone and lacks a portion of them. The sample shows 70,000 to 80,000 clones, over 80% of them seen only once. The sample is drawn from a study of OX40 agonist ivuxolimab in advanced cancers. Study-wide background: Partial responses were seen in three patients, one with hepatocellular carcinoma and two with cutaneous melanoma.

The clonotype was recovered from an adult with an advanced solid tumor such as melanoma, head and neck, liver or kidney cancer. The sample here was CD4+ or CD8+ T cells sorted from blood, taken in a trial of the OX40 agonist ivuxolimab.

The CDR3 sequence: CASSFMGNTGELFF. The CDR3 region has the DNA TGTGCCAGCAGTTTTATGGGGAACACCGGGGAGCTGTTTTTT. This sequence joins TRBV6-5 and TRBJ2-2; the D is unclear. The CDR3 contains 14 residues. Trimming stripped 4 bases from V and 1 base from J, with 7 bases between. The germline V gene encodes CDR1 MNHEY and CDR2 SVGAGI.